Each of the 2 T cell receptor beta chains below was sequenced from the same sample in a study of blood T cell repertoires in COVID-19. The data were produced by immunoSEQ multiplex PCR, yet TCRdb's version contains in-frame clones alone and is incomplete. The table has about 160,000 clones, roughly 85% seen once. The sample taken for sequencing was PBMCs or T cells enriched from blood (not recorded which). All receptors derive from a man in his sixties who had recovered from COVID-19.

This chain uses TRBV6-6 with TRBJ2-1, with TRBD2 matching over 12 bases. Germline CDR1 reads MNHNY; CDR2 reads SVGAGI (reference sequence). This CDR3 spans 19 amino acids. J lost 3 bases, V lost 10 bases, and 19 bases had no gene match. Written as DNA, the CDR3 is TGTGCCACCAGGCGACAGTCTAGCGGGAGGGTCCCCCACTACAATGAGCAGTTCTTC. Amino acids: CATRRQSSGRVPHYNEQFF.

This clone has ten or more counts. The V and J genes are TRBV19 and TRBJ1-5; no definite D call. This CDR3 is 16 amino acids long. Germline CDR1 and CDR2: LNHDA and SQIVND (reference sequence). V was trimmed by 3 bases and J by 3 bases, leaving 15 bases between them. The CDR3 DNA reads as TGTGCCAGTAGTATCGCCCCGGGGAGGACCAATCAGCCCCAGCATTTT. Translated, it gives CASSIAPGRTNQPQHF.